The rows below give T cell receptor beta chains drawn from one sample of a study of T cell changes during pregnancy in multiple sclerosis. The table came from immunoSEQ multiplex PCR; TCRdb's copy has only in-frame clones and leaves some out. Altogether about 20,000 clones are present, around 90% being singletons, with the ten largest covering 5% to 6.5%. Sequencing used CD8+ T cells from peripheral blood mononuclear cells, obtained in the second trimester of pregnancy. The receptor set was obtained from a female donor in good health, enrolled as a control in a pregnancy study. Both conserved end residues are part of each CDR3. D genes are given only for firm matches. Some rows mark clone size as missing; the rest say once, few, many or name a class of expanded clone.

abundance	v_gene	j_gene	d_gene	CDR3nt	CDR3aa
NA	TRBV4-1	TRBJ1-1	NA	TGCGCCAGCAGCCAAGAAGGAGGGAGCACTGAAGCTTTCTTT	CASSQEGGSTEAFF
NA	TRBV30	TRBJ2-7	TRBD1	TGTGCCTGGAGCTGGGACAGTGGCTACGAGCAGTACTTC	CAWSWDSGYEQYF
NA	TRBV15	TRBJ1-4	TRBD1	TGTGCCACCAGCACCACTGACAGGGCGGGCAATGAAAAACTGTTTTTT	CATSTTDRAGNEKLFF
NA	TRBV7-9	TRBJ1-1	NA	TGTGCCAGCAGCTTAACAGGGATGGGTACTGAAGCTTTCTTT	CASSLTGMGTEAFF
NA	TRBV19	TRBJ1-5	NA	TGTGCCAGTAGTCCCGTGGCAGGGGTATTGCAGCCCCAGCATTTT	CASSPVAGVLQPQHF
NA	TRBV11-3	TRBJ2-1	TRBD2	TGTGCCAGCAGCTCCCGGACTAGTTACAATGAGCAGTTCTTC	CASSSRTSYNEQFF
NA	TRBV7-8	TRBJ2-2	TRBD2	TGTGCCAGCAGCTGGGGGCTAGCGGGAGGTGACACCGGGGAGCTGTTTTTT	CASSWGLAGGDTGELFF
NA	TRBV6-4	TRBJ1-5	NA	TGTGCCAGCAGTGTGATTGGGGGGGGAAATCAGCCCCAGCATTTT	CASSVIGGGNQPQHF
NA	TRBV7-9	TRBJ2-5	TRBD2	TGTGCCAGCAGCTGGACTAGCGGCCAAGAGACCCAGTACTTC	CASSWTSGQETQYF
once	TRBV7-9	TRBJ2-1	NA	TGTGCCAGCAGCTTAGCGGGGGCGCATGCCTACAATGAGCAGTTCTTC	CASSLAGAHAYNEQFF
NA	TRBV19	TRBJ2-1	NA	TGTGCCAGTAGTATTGGTGTCAGCTACAATGAGCAGTTCTTC	CASSIGVSYNEQFF
NA	TRBV10-2	TRBJ2-3	NA	TGCGCCAGCAGGGCCATAGATACGCAGTATTTT	CASRAIDTQYF
NA	TRBV19	TRBJ2-1	NA	TGTGCCAGTAGTCCCAGTGGAGTCTCCTACAATGAGCAGTTCTTC	CASSPSGVSYNEQFF
NA	TRBV29-1	TRBJ1-1	NA	TGCAGCGGAGGACAGAGTATGAACACTGAAGCTTTCTTT	CSGGQSMNTEAFF
NA	TRBV7-8	TRBJ1-2	NA	TGTGCCAGCAGCTTAGACAGGGACTATGGCTACACCTTC	CASSLDRDYGYTF
NA	TRBV10-3	TRBJ1-4	NA	TGTGCCATCAGTGACACAGCAACTAATGAAAAACTGTTTTTT	CAISDTATNEKLFF
once	TRBV7-2	TRBJ2-7	NA	TGTGCCAGCAGCTATACAGGAGTCACCTACGAGCAGTACTTC	CASSYTGVTYEQYF
NA	TRBV19	TRBJ1-1	TRBD1	TGTGCCAGTAGGCGACAGGGGGCAGGGACTGAAGCTTTCTTT	CASRRQGAGTEAFF
NA	TRBV5-1	TRBJ2-7	NA	TGCGCCAGCAGCCACGACAGATCCAGCTCCTACGAGCAGTACTTC	CASSHDRSSSYEQYF
medium-sized	TRBV4-2	TRBJ2-3	TRBD1	TGTGCCAGCAGCCAAGGACAGGGGGACACAGATACGCAGTATTTT	CASSQGQGDTDTQYF
NA	TRBV19	TRBJ2-7	NA	TGTGCCAGTAGTATCTATGGTGGGGGGAACTACGAGCAGTACTTC	CASSIYGGGNYEQYF
NA	TRBV29-1	TRBJ1-3	TRBD1	TGCAGCGTTAGGACAGGGGAGACTGGAAACACCATATATTTT	CSVRTGETGNTIYF
few	TRBV6-5	TRBJ2-3	NA	TGTGCCAGCGCCCGGGGGCGGGAGCCCACAGATACGCAGTATTTT	CASARGREPTDTQYF
NA	TRBV4-2	TRBJ2-7	TRBD2	TGTGCCAGCAGCCAAAGCCGGGGGGGGTACGACGAGCAGTACTTC	CASSQSRGGYDEQYF
NA	TRBV6-1	TRBJ2-4	NA	TGTGCCAGCAGTGCCGGGGTAGGAGGAGACATTCAGTACTTC	CASSAGVGGDIQYF
NA	TRBV7-9	TRBJ2-1	TRBD2	TGTGCCAGCCTAGCGGGGGGTTACAATGAGCAGTTCTTC	CASLAGGYNEQFF
NA	TRBV11-2	TRBJ1-4	NA	TGTGCCAGCAGCTTCAGGGCCGATGAAAAACTGTTTTTT	CASSFRADEKLFF
NA	TRBV2	TRBJ1-1	NA	TGTGCCAGCAGTGTACTCTTGAACACTGAAGCTTTCTTT	CASSVLLNTEAFF
NA	TRBV28	TRBJ2-7	TRBD1	TGTGCCAGCAGTCCCGGACAGGTGATCGTGGGTGAGCAGTACTTC	CASSPGQVIVGEQYF
NA	TRBV2	TRBJ2-1	NA	TGTGCCAGCAGTGAAGGGAGAACGAAGTCTAACGATGAGCAGTTCTTC	CASSEGRTKSNDEQFF
NA	TRBV6-4	TRBJ2-3	TRBD2	TGTGCCAGCAGTGGAGCGGGAGGGACAGATACGCAGTATTTT	CASSGAGGTDTQYF
NA	TRBV6-1	TRBJ1-2	TRBD1	TGTGCCAGCAGTCACCAAAGGACAGGAAGAGATGGCTACACCTTC	CASSHQRTGRDGYTF
NA	TRBV7-2	TRBJ1-2	TRBD1	TGTGCCATAATCGACGGGACAGTTAACTATGGCTACACCTTC	CAIIDGTVNYGYTF
NA	TRBV28	TRBJ2-1	TRBD2	TGTGCCAGCAGTTTAGTGGGAGGGCCTCCCTACAATGAGCAGTTCTTC	CASSLVGGPPYNEQFF
NA	TRBV28	TRBJ1-1	TRBD1	TGTGCCAGCAGTTTAACAGGGGGAGATACTGAAGCTTTCTTT	CASSLTGGDTEAFF
NA	TRBV10-2	TRBJ2-5	NA	TGCGCCAGCAGTGAATTCAGACAGCAAGAGACCCAGTACTTC	CASSEFRQQETQYF
NA	TRBV4-2	TRBJ2-3	TRBD2	TGTGCCAGCAGCCCGGGAGGGACGGGCACAGATACGCAGTATTTT	CASSPGGTGTDTQYF
NA	TRBV7-8	TRBJ2-7	TRBD2	TGTGTCAGCAGTTTAGCGGGGGGGGTCTCCTACGAGCAGTACTTC	CVSSLAGGVSYEQYF
NA	TRBV4-3	TRBJ1-2	TRBD1	TGCGCCAGCAGCCAAGACCCGACAGGGCCAAGCTATGGCTACACCTTC	CASSQDPTGPSYGYTF
NA	TRBV5-1	TRBJ1-2	NA	TGCGCCAGCAGCCTCGCTGCTAGGGGAGGAGTATATGGCTACACCTTC	CASSLAARGGVYGYTF
NA	TRBV5-1	TRBJ1-1	TRBD1	TGCGCCAGCAGCCCCGGGACAGGGGTTGCTTTCTTT	CASSPGTGVAFF